This TCR beta chain was retrieved from a study of shared clonotypes between healthy human individuals. Authors' data handling: Filtering differed for immunoSEQ, which gave only junction sequences without quality scores. The repertoire was sequenced with immunoSEQ multiplex PCR; TCRdb's copy has only in-frame clones and lacks some. V, J and clone size are taken as reported in that table, and D and trimming were inferred from the DNA itself. This sample carries under 600,000 clones, 95% to 96% of them seen once, and the ten largest clones take 0.055% to 0.075%. J was trimmed by 5 bases and V by 4 bases; bases with no gene match: 10. Germline CDR1 MRHNA, CDR2 SNTAGT. The CDR3 totals 16 residues.

The chain is built from TRBV6-4 and TRBJ2-2; 7 bases agree with TRBD2. This receptor was identified in a woman aged 25 to 39 in good health. The sample consisted of naive CD4+ T cells sorted from blood. Subset defined: CD45RA+ positively selected. The CDR3 sequence: CASSAQTSLITGELFF. The CDR3 bases are TGTGCCAGCAGTGCCCAGACTAGCCTCATAACCGGGGAGCTGTTTTTT.